Listed below are T cell receptor beta chains from one sample, sequenced in a study of T-cell memory formation after mild COVID-19. TCRdb re-derived calls from the 5' RACE reads in MiXCR, one entry per CDR3 protein. Of 540,000 or so distinct CDR3 sequences detected, just over 20% appear once; the ten largest clones hold roughly an eighth. The material sequenced was PBMCs or a T cell subset sorted from them (not recorded which). Receptor source: an adult woman who had mild COVID-19 (a few samples of this study predate the infection). Cell type and time point are not known. Each CDR3 is given with its conserved first and last residue. Each record gives: clone size, V gene, J gene, D gene, CDR3 DNA, CDR3 protein. A D gene is named only where the DNA matches it firmly. For some rows the clone size is stated as once, few or many, or as a class when expanded; others skip it.

>many|TRBV7-8|TRBJ1-1|TRBD1
TGTGCCAGCAGCATAAGATACGGGACAGCGTCAATGAACACTGAAGCTTTCTTT
CASSIRYGTASMNTEAFF
>few|TRBV7-9|TRBJ1-5|TRBD1
TGTGCCAGCAGCTTAGTACCGGGACAGGGTGTCCTTGGTCAGCCCCAGCATTTT
CASSLVPGQGVLGQPQHF
>.|TRBV5-6|TRBJ2-7|.
TGTGCCAGCAGCTTGGATACATGGGGCTACGAGCAGTACTTC
CASSLDTWGYEQYF
>.|TRBV4-1|TRBJ2-1|.
TGCGCCAGCAGCCACGGGGTAGTACCCAATGAGCAGTTCTTC
CASSHGVVPNEQFF
>.|TRBV27|TRBJ2-1|.
TGTGCCAGCAGTAAGGACTCCAATTCCTACAATGAGCAGTTCTTC
CASSKDSNSYNEQFF
>many|TRBV19|TRBJ1-5|.
TGTGCCAGTAGTATAGAAACGACAAGGGTCGGTCAGCCCCAGCATTTT
CASSIETTRVGQPQHF
>few|TRBV19|TRBJ1-2|.
TGTGCCAGTACCCCAGGAATGGGTAACTATGGCTACACCTTC
CASTPGMGNYGYTF
>few|TRBV4-1|TRBJ2-7|.
TGCGCCAGCAGCCAAGGTAATAGCGGTACCTACGAGCAGTACTTC
CASSQGNSGTYEQYF
>few|TRBV27|TRBJ1-2|.
TGTGCCAGCAGTTTCGAGTACAGAGACCTCTATGGCTACACCTTC
CASSFEYRDLYGYTF
>.|TRBV3-1|TRBJ1-2|.
TGTGCCAGCAGCCAGGGGGCCTATAACTATGGCTACACCTTC
CASSQGAYNYGYTF
>few|TRBV2|TRBJ2-1|.
TGTGCCAGCAGAGGGGGGGGCTACAATGAGCAGTTCTTC
CASRGGGYNEQFF
>many|TRBV7-2|TRBJ2-7|TRBD2
TGTGCCAGCAGCTTAGGCGGGACTAGCGGCCGCTACGAGCAGTACTTC
CASSLGGTSGRYEQYF